This T cell receptor (beta chain) stems from a study of radiotherapy plus CTLA-4 blockade in lung cancer. Study-wide findings and caveats: Together with interferon-beta, which increased in serum after radiation, early dynamic changes in blood T cell clones were reportedly the best predictors of response.

The study treated chemo-refractory metastatic non-small-cell lung cancer patients with focal radiation plus ipilimumab CTLA-4 blockade. Repertoires were generated with immunoSEQ multiplex PCR, while TCRdb's copy carries only in-frame clones and drops some. The sample holds under 35,000 clones; under 85% are singletons and the top ten take around 4.5%. Points on this clone: Its antigen is undetermined.

V was pared by 7 bases and J by 1 base, with 10 bases between. The CDR3 consists of 13 residues. Germline CDR1 SNHLY, CDR2 FYNNEI. The rearrangement joins TRBV2 to TRBJ1-1, with D perhaps matching TRBD1 (6 bases). The starting material was peripheral blood, obtained from a patient treated with radiotherapy plus ipilimumab. The TCR was taken from a human donor with non-small cell lung cancer whose response to radiotherapy plus ipilimumab could not be evaluated. The CDR3 sequence: CASMSDRNTEAFF. CDR3 DNA sequence: TGTGCCAGCATGTCGGACAGGAACACTGAAGCTTTCTTT.